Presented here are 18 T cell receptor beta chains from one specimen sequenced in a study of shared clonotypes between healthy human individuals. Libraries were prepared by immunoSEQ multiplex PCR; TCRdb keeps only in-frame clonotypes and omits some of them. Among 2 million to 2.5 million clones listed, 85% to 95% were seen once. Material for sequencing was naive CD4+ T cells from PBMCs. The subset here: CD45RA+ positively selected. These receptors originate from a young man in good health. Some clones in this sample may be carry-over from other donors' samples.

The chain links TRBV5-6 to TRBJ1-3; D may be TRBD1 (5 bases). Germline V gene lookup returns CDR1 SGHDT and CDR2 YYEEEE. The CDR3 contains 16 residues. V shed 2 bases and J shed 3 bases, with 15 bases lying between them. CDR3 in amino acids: CASSFRARGVGNTIYF. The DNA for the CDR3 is TGTGCCAGCAGCTTTAGGGCGCGAGGGGTTGGAAACACCATATATTTT.

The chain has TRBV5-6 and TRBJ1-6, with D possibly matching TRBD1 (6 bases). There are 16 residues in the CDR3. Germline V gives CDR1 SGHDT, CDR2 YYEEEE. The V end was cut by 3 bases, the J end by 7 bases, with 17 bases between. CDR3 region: CASSSPLDSINSPLHF. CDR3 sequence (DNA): TGTGCCAGCAGCTCCCCCTTGGACAGTATCAATTCACCCCTCCACTTT.

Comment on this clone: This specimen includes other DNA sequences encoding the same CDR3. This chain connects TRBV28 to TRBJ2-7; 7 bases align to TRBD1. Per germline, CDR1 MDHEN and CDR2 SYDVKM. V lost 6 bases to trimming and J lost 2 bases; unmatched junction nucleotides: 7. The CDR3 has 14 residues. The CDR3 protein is CASRASGGPYEQYF. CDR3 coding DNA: TGTGCCAGCAGGGCCTCAGGGGGACCCTACGAGCAGTACTTC.

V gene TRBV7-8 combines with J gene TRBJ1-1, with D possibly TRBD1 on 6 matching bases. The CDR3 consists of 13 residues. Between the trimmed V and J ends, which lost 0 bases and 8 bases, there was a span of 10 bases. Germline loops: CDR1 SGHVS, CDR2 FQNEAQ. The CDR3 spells CASSLAGAREAFF. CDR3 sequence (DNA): TGTGCCAGCAGCTTAGCGGGGGCCCGGGAAGCTTTCTTT.

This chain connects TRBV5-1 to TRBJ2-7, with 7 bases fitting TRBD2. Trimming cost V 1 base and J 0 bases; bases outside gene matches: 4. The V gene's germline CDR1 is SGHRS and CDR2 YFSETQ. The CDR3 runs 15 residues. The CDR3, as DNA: TGCGCCAGCAGCTTGAGTCTAGCGGCCTCCTACGAGCAGTACTTC. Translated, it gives CASSLSLAASYEQYF.

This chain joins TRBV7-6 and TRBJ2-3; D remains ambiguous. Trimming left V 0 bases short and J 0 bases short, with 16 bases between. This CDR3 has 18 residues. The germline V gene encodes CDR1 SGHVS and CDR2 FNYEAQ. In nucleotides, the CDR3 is TGTGCCAGCAGCTTAGCGTTTAGGACCGGCAGAAGCACAGATACGCAGTATTTT. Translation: CASSLAFRTGRSTDTQYF.

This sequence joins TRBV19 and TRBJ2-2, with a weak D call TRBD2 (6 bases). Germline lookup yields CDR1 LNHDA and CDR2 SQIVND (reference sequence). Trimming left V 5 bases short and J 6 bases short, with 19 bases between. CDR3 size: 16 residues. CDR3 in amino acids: CASSLGFGRGPGELFF. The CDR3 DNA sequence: TGTGCCAGTAGTTTGGGATTCGGGAGAGGGCCCGGGGAGCTGTTTTTT.

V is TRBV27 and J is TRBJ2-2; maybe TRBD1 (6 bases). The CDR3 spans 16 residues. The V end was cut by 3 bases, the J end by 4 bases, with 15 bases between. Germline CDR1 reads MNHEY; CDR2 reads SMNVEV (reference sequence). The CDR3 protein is CASSFRVQGPTGELFF. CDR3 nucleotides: TGTGCCAGCAGTTTTAGGGTACAGGGTCCCACCGGGGAGCTGTTTTTT.

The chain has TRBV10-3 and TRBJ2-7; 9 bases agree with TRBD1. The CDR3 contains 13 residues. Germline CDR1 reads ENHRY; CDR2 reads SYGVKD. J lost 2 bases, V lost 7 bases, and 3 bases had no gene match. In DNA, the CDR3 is TGTGCCATCACCTGGGACAGGGCCTACGAGCAGTACTTC. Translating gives CAITWDRAYEQYF.

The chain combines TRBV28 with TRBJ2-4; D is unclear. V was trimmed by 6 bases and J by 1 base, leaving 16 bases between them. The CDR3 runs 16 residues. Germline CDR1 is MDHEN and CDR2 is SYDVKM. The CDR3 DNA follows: TGTGCCAGCAGGCCGGGCCCTCATATGGCCAAAAACATTCAGTACTTC. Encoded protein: CASRPGPHMAKNIQYF.

CDR3 region: CASSQSFSSGGSGANVLTF. CDR3 nucleotide sequence: TGTGCCAGCAGCCAATCGTTTTCCAGCGGGGGCTCTGGGGCCAACGTCCTGACTTTC. The J gene is TRBJ2-6, the V gene TRBV4-2; 8 nucleotides align to TRBD2. Germline V gives CDR1 LGHNA, CDR2 YNFKEQ. V was clipped by 2 bases and J by 0 bases; unmatched bases: 9. This CDR3 contains 19 residues.

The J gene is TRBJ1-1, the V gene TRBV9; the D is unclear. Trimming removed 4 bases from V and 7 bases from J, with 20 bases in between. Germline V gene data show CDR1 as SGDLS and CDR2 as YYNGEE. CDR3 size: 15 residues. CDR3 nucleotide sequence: TGTGCCAGCAGCCCGAATTTAGACGGCGCTCTTGAAGCTTTCTTT. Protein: CASSPNLDGALEAFF.

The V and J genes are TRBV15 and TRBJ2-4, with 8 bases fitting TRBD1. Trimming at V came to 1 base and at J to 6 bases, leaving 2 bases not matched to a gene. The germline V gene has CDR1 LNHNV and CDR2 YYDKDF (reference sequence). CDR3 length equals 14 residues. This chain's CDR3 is CATSRGQGANIQYF. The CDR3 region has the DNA TGTGCCACCAGCAGAGGGCAGGGGGCAAACATTCAGTACTTC.

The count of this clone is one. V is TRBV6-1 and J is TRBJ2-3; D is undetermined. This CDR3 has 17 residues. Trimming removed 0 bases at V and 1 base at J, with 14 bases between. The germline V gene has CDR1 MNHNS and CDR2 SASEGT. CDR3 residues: CASSEARVTLGTDTQYF. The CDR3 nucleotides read TGTGCCAGCAGTGAAGCAAGGGTGACGTTGGGCACAGATACGCAGTATTTT.

The CDR3 DNA follows: TGTGCCAGCAGCCCCATTCTGAACACTGAAGCTTTCTTT. Protein sequence: CASSPILNTEAFF. The V and J genes are TRBV7-2 and TRBJ1-1, with D hard to call. CDR3 length equals 13 residues. Trimming pared 5 bases from V and 0 bases from J, leaving 7 bases between. From germline, CDR1 is SGHTA and CDR2 FQGNSA.

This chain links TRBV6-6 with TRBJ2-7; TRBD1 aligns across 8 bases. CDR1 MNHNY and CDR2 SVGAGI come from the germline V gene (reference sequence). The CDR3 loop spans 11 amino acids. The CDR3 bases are TGTGCGACGCAGGGGGCGTCCGAGCAGTACTTC. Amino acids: CATQGASEQYF.

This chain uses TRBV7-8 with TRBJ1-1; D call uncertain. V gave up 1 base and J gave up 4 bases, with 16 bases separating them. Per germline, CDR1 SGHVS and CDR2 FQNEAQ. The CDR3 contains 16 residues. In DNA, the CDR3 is TGTGCCAGCAGCTTAGTACCTGCCGGGCAAGGCACTGAAGCTTTCTTT. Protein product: CASSLVPAGQGTEAFF.

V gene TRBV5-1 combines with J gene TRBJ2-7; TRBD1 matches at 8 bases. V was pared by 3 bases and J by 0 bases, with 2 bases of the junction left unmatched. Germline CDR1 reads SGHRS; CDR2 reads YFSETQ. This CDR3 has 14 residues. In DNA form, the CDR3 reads TGCGCCAGCAGCTGGCAGGGGGCCTCCTACGAGCAGTACTTC. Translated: CASSWQGASYEQYF.